This TCR beta chain is drawn from a study of graft-versus-host responses after intestinal transplantation. Whole-study context: All recipients got anti-thymocyte globulin induction, then tacrolimus and steroids for about 3 years.

Per the germline V gene, CDR1 is SGHRS and CDR2 is YFSETQ. V gave up 0 bases and J gave up 3 bases; unmatched junction bases: 2. CDR3 length equals 15 residues. Assay used: immunoSEQ multiplex PCR; TCRdb lists only in-frame clones, some missing. Among some 27,000 clones, approximately 95% were seen once, and the ten largest hold 0.53%. Points from the study as a whole: Early post-transplant falls in HvG clones accompanied the peak levels of circulating GvH clones. Investigators detected GvH clones in recipient marrow, with some emerging earlier in ileum or blood.

Details on this clone: What it recognizes is unknown.

The sequencing used PBMCs, collected 18 days after transplant. The chain carries TRBV5-1 and TRBJ2-5; 10 nucleotides align to TRBD1. The TCR sequence derives from a human patient who received an intestinal transplant, so some T cells may come from the graft donor. CDR3 protein: CASSLDGTGEETQYF. The DNA for the CDR3 is TGCGCCAGCAGCTTGGATGGGACAGGGGAAGAGACCCAGTACTTC.